Detailed here is one TCR beta chain. Libraries were prepared by immunoSEQ multiplex PCR; TCRdb keeps only in-frame clonotypes and omits some of them. This sample has over 150,000 clones, with roughly 82% found just once. This entry comes from a study of blood T cell repertoires in COVID-19. CDR3 length: 13 amino acids. V was clipped by 0 bases and J by 9 bases, with 9 bases between them. The germline V gene has CDR1 PRHDT and CDR2 FYEKMQ (reference sequence). The participants were between about 18 and 90 years old and came from roughly 24 US areas. Each participant's cohort was designated according to participant-reported clinical history.

Sequencing input: PBMCs or T cells enriched from blood (not recorded which). This sequence was found in a man aged 35-49 years who had recovered from COVID-19. The chain has TRBV13 and TRBJ2-1; no definite D call. The CDR3 loop reads CASSLGPSGEQFF. The DNA for the CDR3 is TGTGCCAGCAGCTTAGGTCCGTCGGGTGAGCAGTTCTTC. The entire variable domain, with the rest obtained from reference TRBV13 and TRBJ2-1, is as follows: AAGVIQSPRHLIKEKRETATLKCYPIPRHDTVYWYQQGPGQDPQFLISFYEKMQSDKGSIPDRFSAQQFSDYHSELNMSSLELGDSALYFCASSLGPSGEQFFGPGTRLTVL.